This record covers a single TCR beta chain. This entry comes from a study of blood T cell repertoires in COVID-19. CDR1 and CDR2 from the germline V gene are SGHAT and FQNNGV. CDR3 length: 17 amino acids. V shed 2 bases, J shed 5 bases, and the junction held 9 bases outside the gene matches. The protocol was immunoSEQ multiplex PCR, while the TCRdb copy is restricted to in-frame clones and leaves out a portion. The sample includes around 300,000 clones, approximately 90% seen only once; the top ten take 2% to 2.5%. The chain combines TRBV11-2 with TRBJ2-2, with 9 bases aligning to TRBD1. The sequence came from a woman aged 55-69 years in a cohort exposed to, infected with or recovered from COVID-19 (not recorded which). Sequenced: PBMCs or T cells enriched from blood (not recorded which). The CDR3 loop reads CASSLHQQGARTGELFF. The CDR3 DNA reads TGTGCCAGCAGCTTACACCAACAGGGGGCAAGGACCGGGGAGCTGTTTTTT.